The 32 T cell receptor beta chains below come from one sample, sequenced in a study of blood T cell repertoires in COVID-19. The assay was immunoSEQ multiplex PCR, and TCRdb's table has in-frame clones only and misses some. The table includes more than 95,000 clones, approximately 82% detected once. The sequenced sample consisted of peripheral blood. The receptors derive from a man between 70 and 80 years old with active or convalescent COVID-19.

This clone was observed a handful of times. V and J are TRBV11-3 and TRBJ1-4, with a tentative D call TRBD1 (6 bases). With 2 bases removed from V and 4 bases from J, the gap between germline ends came to 11 bases. From germline, CDR1 is SGHNT and CDR2 YENEEA. The CDR3 totals 15 residues. The CDR3 region is CASSLNGQHNEKLFF. DNA of the CDR3: TGTGCCAGCAGCTTAAATGGACAGCATAATGAAAAACTGTTTTTT.

In its sample, this clone was seen a few times. The chain has TRBV5-6 and TRBJ1-1; 9 bases align to TRBD1. From germline, CDR1 is SGHDT and CDR2 YYEEEE. The CDR3 loop spans 15 amino acids. After removal of 1 base from V and 3 bases from J, the junction contained 4 bases not matched to a gene. The CDR3 here is CASSLTGGVDTEAFF. For the CDR3, the DNA is TGTGCCAGCAGCTTGACAGGGGGCGTCGACACTGAAGCTTTCTTT.

This chain joins TRBV4-3 and TRBJ2-2; D gene ambiguous. The V and J ends lost 0 bases and 6 bases respectively, with 5 bases between them. Germline lookup yields CDR1 LGHNA and CDR2 YSLEER. The CDR3 loop spans 13 amino acids. The CDR3 sequence: CASSQELAGELFF. CDR3 bases: TGCGCCAGCAGCCAAGAACTCGCCGGGGAGCTGTTTTTT.

In this sample, this clone turned up a few times. The chain couples TRBV7-8 to TRBJ2-7; 7 bases match TRBD1. V dropped 2 bases and J dropped 2; count of bases not matched to a gene: 3. Germline V lookup: CDR1 SGHVS, CDR2 FQNEAQ. This CDR3 contains 14 residues. The CDR3 protein is CASSLLGQTYEQYF. The CDR3 DNA reads TGTGCCAGCAGCTTATTGGGACAGACCTACGAGCAGTACTTC.

The chain carries TRBV9 and TRBJ2-3; 8 nucleotides align to TRBD2. The CDR3 extends over 15 amino acids. With V trimmed by 4 bases and J by 4 bases, 8 bases remained unmatched. CDR1 is SGDLS, CDR2 YYNGEE, per germline. CDR3 loop: CASSLSGSVADTQYF. DNA for the CDR3: TGTGCCAGCAGCTTAAGCGGGAGTGTAGCAGATACGCAGTATTTT.

The rearrangement links TRBV7-2 to TRBJ2-6, with no clear D. V lost 11 bases to trimming and J lost 2 bases, with 7 bases between them. The CDR3 extends over 12 amino acids. CDR1 and CDR2 (germline): SGHTA, FQGNSA. The chain's CDR3 is CAGGTGANVLTF. In DNA, the CDR3 is TGTGCCGGCGGAACTGGGGCCAACGTCCTGACTTTC.

This rearrangement joins TRBV7-9 to TRBJ2-3; perhaps TRBD2 as D (5 bases). Trimming took 5 bases from V and 0 from J, leaving 15 bases between them. In germline, CDR1 is SEHNR, CDR2 FQNEAQ (reference sequence). This CDR3 region has 16 residues. CDR3 residues: CASSSSEHTSTDTQYF. The CDR3, as DNA: TGTGCCAGCAGCAGTAGCGAACATACCAGCACAGATACGCAGTATTTT.

This chain joins TRBV25-1 and TRBJ2-3; D call uncertain. The V gene's germline CDR1 is MGHDK and CDR2 SYGVNS. V was shortened by 3 bases and J by 4 bases, with 8 bases between the two germline ends. CDR3 size: 13 residues. The CDR3 DNA reads as TGTGCCAGCAGTGAGGCAATCGCAGATACGCAGTATTTT. Translation gives CASSEAIADTQYF. The full variable domain, with the rest looked up from reference TRBV25-1 and TRBJ2-3, is EADIYQTPRYLVIGTGKKITLECSQTMGHDKMYWYQQDPGMELHLIHYSYGVNSTEKGDLSSESTVSRIRTEHFPLTLESARPSHTSQYLCASSEAIADTQYFGPGTRLTVL.

This chain connects TRBV7-3 to TRBJ2-1; possible D gene TRBD2, 5 bases. Germline CDR1 is SGHTA and CDR2 is FQGTGA. The CDR3 is made up of 15 amino acids. The germline V and J ends were trimmed by 5 bases and 4 bases, with 15 bases remaining between them. CDR3 residues: CASSRGNGLYNEQFF. CDR3 bases: TGTGCCAGCAGCCGGGGAAACGGGCTTTACAATGAGCAGTTCTTC.

This clone was observed once. This chain connects TRBV19 to TRBJ1-2, with unresolved D. The CDR3 runs 13 residues. Trimming removed 3 bases at V and 0 bases at J, with 5 bases between. The germline V gene encodes CDR1 LNHDA and CDR2 SQIVND (reference sequence). CDR3 coding DNA: TGTGCCAGTAGTATTCGAGCTAACTATGGCTACACCTTC. Protein: CASSIRANYGYTF.

A note on this clone: The junction departs from the called germline gene at one end, perhaps through a read error. The chain links TRBV14 to TRBJ1-6; tentative D call: TRBD1 (6 bases). Germline V lookup: CDR1 SGHDN, CDR2 FVKESK. The CDR3 has 16 amino acids. Here the CDR3 DNA reads TGTGTCAGCAGCCAAATCACAGGGAGTAGAAATTCACCCCTCCACTTT. Its protein is CVSSQITGSRNSPLHF.

V gene TRBV11-3 combines with J gene TRBJ2-7; TRBD2 might be the D (5 bases). CDR3 length: 12 residues. Trimming left V 2 bases short and J 10 bases short, with 12 bases between. Looked up from germline, CDR1 is SGHNT and CDR2 is YENEEA. The CDR3 DNA reads TGTGCCAGCAGCTTAACCGGACTCTCCCAGTACTTC. Its protein is CASSLTGLSQYF.

This rearrangement joins TRBV3-1 (or the pseudogene TRBV3-2) to TRBJ2-3; 9 bases map to TRBD2. The germline V gene has CDR1 LGHDT and CDR2 YNNKEL (reference sequence). Germline trimming cut 10 bases from V and 4 bases from J; bases unmatched to any gene: 15. The CDR3 consists of 16 residues. The CDR3 DNA follows: TGTGCCATCGGGAAGGAGCGGGAGGTTAGGGCAGATACGCAGTATTTT. Protein: CAIGKEREVRADTQYF.

CDR3 in amino acids: CASSQDTLSNEQFF. CDR3 coding DNA: TGTGCCAGCAGCCAGGACACGCTCAGCAATGAGCAGTTCTTC. V is TRBV7-9 and J is TRBJ2-1; possible D gene TRBD1, 5 bases. CDR3 length: 14 amino acids. Germline CDR1 SEHNR, CDR2 FQNEAQ (reference sequence). Trimming cost V 5 bases and J 6 bases, with 14 bases left between them.

The chain recombines TRBV29-1 with TRBJ1-1; D call uncertain. V was pared by 4 bases and J by 1 base, with 10 bases between. Per the germline V gene, CDR1 is SQVTM and CDR2 is ANQGSEA. The CDR3 length is 13 residues. Written as DNA, the CDR3 is TGCAGCGTTGTCGTCAGGCAGAACACTGAAGCTTTCTTT. It translates to CSVVVRQNTEAFF.

The J gene is TRBJ1-1, the V gene TRBV11-2, with D unresolved. Germline lookup yields CDR1 SGHAT and CDR2 FQNNGV. V was trimmed by 1 base and J by 5 bases, leaving 14 bases between them. This CDR3 contains 15 residues. The CDR3 is CASSLAQFLGTEAFF. CDR3 DNA: TGTGCCAGCAGCTTAGCCCAGTTCCTAGGTACTGAAGCTTTCTTT. Full variable domain (missing parts from reference TRBV11-2 and TRBJ1-1): EAGVAQSPRYKIIEKRQSVAFWCNPISGHATLYWYQQILGQGPKLLIQFQNNGVVDDSQLPKDRFSAERLKGVDSTLKIQPAKLEDSAVYLCASSLAQFLGTEAFFGQGTRLTVV.

This clone appeared a single time. The genes are TRBV5-6 and TRBJ1-2, with D possibly TRBD1 on 5 matching bases. This CDR3 has 15 residues. Trimming pared 0 bases from V and 0 bases from J, leaving 9 bases between. Germline-derived CDR1 and CDR2 are SGHDT and YYEEEE. The CDR3 bases are TGTGCCAGCAGCTTGGGGGCAGGGCCTAACTATGGCTACACCTTC. Encoded protein: CASSLGAGPNYGYTF.

The rearrangement uses TRBV7-8 and TRBJ2-7; no definite D call. CDR1 is SGHVS and CDR2 is FQNEAQ in the germline V gene. This CDR3 has 13 residues. V lost 4 bases and J 5 bases, leaving 12 bases between the germline ends. The CDR3 coding sequence is TGTGCCAGCAGCTCACTCCGGTTCAACGAGCAGTACTTC. Translating gives CASSSLRFNEQYF.

The chain couples TRBV7-3 to TRBJ2-3, with TRBD2 matching over 8 bases. The CDR3 runs 15 residues. Germline lookup yields CDR1 SGHTA and CDR2 FQGTGA. Trimming at V came to 0 bases and at J to 1 base, leaving 0 bases not matched to a gene. CDR3 sequence (DNA): TGTGCCAGCAGCTTAACTAGCGGGGGCACAGATACGCAGTATTTT. Translating gives CASSLTSGGTDTQYF.

The chain links TRBV5-4 to TRBJ1-1, with D possibly matching TRBD1 (6 bases). Germline CDR1 reads SGHNT; CDR2 reads YYREEE (reference sequence). The V and J ends lost 0 bases and 2 bases respectively, with 11 bases between them. The CDR3 contains 15 residues. CDR3 loop: CASSLVTGGNTEAFF. Written as DNA, the CDR3 is TGTGCCAGCAGCTTGGTGACAGGAGGTAACACTGAAGCTTTCTTT.

The chain has TRBV6-1 and TRBJ2-1, with TRBD2 matching over 13 bases. The ends lost 3 bases at V and 12 bases at J; junction bases unmatched: 8. This CDR3 contains 15 residues. Germline lookup yields CDR1 MNHNS and CDR2 SASEGT. CDR3: CASSDTSGGAVGQFF. CDR3 coding DNA: TGTGCCAGCAGTGACACTAGCGGGGGGGCAGTAGGGCAGTTCTTC.

This clone came up a few times. The gene calls are TRBV28 and TRBJ1-2; 7 bases line up with TRBD1. Trimming removed 2 bases from V and 7 bases from J; junction bases left unmatched: 4. CDR1 is MDHEN, CDR2 SYDVKM, per germline. CDR3 length equals 13 residues. CDR3 nucleotides: TGTGCCAGCAGTTTAGAGGGGGCCATTGGCTACACCTTC. Protein product: CASSLEGAIGYTF.

The chain joins TRBV5-1 to TRBJ2-3; perhaps TRBD1 as D (6 bases). Germline V lookup: CDR1 SGHRS, CDR2 YFSETQ. The CDR3 consists of 15 residues. Deletions cut 3 bases from V and 0 bases from J, with 11 bases between. The CDR3: CASSSGQTSTDTQYF. CDR3 bases: TGCGCCAGCAGCTCGGGACAAACCAGCACAGATACGCAGTATTTT.

The DNA of the CDR3 is TGTGCCATCAGTGAGCCGCTAGCGGGAGGGTTTGAGCAGTTCTTC. Its protein product is CAISEPLAGGFEQFF. The V and J genes are TRBV10-3 and TRBJ2-1; 12 nucleotides match TRBD2. Per the germline V gene, CDR1 is ENHRY and CDR2 is SYGVKD. V shed 2 bases and J 9 bases; nucleotides not matched to a gene: 5. CDR3 length equals 15 residues.

The CDR3, as DNA: TGCGCCAGCAGCTCTCTGGGACAGTTGGAGACCCAGTACTTC. Amino acid sequence: CASSSLGQLETQYF. The chain links TRBV5-1 to TRBJ2-5; 7 positions agree with TRBD1. With V trimmed by 3 bases and J by 5 bases, 7 bases remained unmatched. Looked up from germline, CDR1 is SGHRS and CDR2 is YFSETQ. The CDR3 is 14 amino acids.

This clone was detected only a few times. The chain joins TRBV9 to TRBJ1-3; D ambiguous. Germline CDR1 SGDLS, CDR2 YYNGEE. V lost 0 bases and J 4 bases, leaving 8 bases between the germline ends. The CDR3 runs 14 residues. In DNA form, the CDR3 reads TGTGCCAGCAGCGTAGACCTGGGCGGAAACACCATATATTTT. This translates into CASSVDLGGNTIYF.

The V call is TRBV14, the J call TRBJ2-3; D unresolved. Per the germline V gene, CDR1 is SGHDN and CDR2 is FVKESK. This CDR3 has 14 amino acids. The V gene lost 4 bases and the J gene lost 6 bases, with 14 bases spanning the gap. CDR3 protein: CASSLKTRLDTQYF. The CDR3 DNA reads TGTGCCAGCAGCCTAAAGACACGGCTGGATACGCAGTATTTT.

The chain joins TRBV28 to TRBJ1-2; D is unclear. Trimming removed 4 bases at V and 6 bases at J, with 15 bases between. Looked up from germline, CDR1 is MDHEN and CDR2 is SYDVKM. This CDR3 comprises 14 residues. The CDR3 reads CASSSAGRGDGYTF. The CDR3 nucleotides read TGTGCCAGCAGTTCCGCAGGTCGGGGAGATGGCTACACCTTC.

The V gene is TRBV5-1, the J gene TRBJ2-7; 8 nucleotides match TRBD2. CDR1 and CDR2 (germline): SGHRS, YFSETQ. Trimming at V came to 3 bases and at J to 2 bases, leaving 7 bases not matched to a gene. This CDR3 is built from 15 residues. The CDR3 region is CASSSKTSGPYEQYF. The CDR3 DNA is TGCGCCAGCAGCTCAAAAACTAGCGGCCCCTACGAGCAGTACTTC. Combining the CDR3 with reference TRBV5-1 and TRBJ2-7 gives the whole variable domain KAGVTQTPRYLIKTRGQQVTLSCSPISGHRSVSWYQQTPGQGLQFLFEYFSETQRNKGNFPGRFSGRQFSNSRSEMNVSTLELGDSALYLCASSSKTSGPYEQYFGPGTRLTVT.

The gene calls are TRBV28 and TRBJ1-6, with 7 bases matching TRBD1. V lost 6 bases and J lost 11; bases outside the gene matches: 10. Looked up from germline, CDR1 is MDHEN and CDR2 is SYDVKM. The CDR3 is made up of 14 amino acids. The CDR3 loop reads CASRKTGLTAPLHF. CDR3 sequence (DNA): TGTGCCAGCAGAAAGACAGGGCTGACGGCACCCCTCCACTTT.

The V and J genes are TRBV5-6 and TRBJ1-5; D might be TRBD1 (5 bases). The germline V gene encodes CDR1 SGHDT and CDR2 YYEEEE. The CDR3 sequence is 15 residues long. Trimming removed 0 bases from V and 4 bases from J, with 11 bases in between. The CDR3 nucleotides are TGTGCCAGCAGCTTGGGGCAGGGTAGAAATCAGCCCCAGCATTTT. Translating it yields CASSLGQGRNQPQHF.

This clone was picked up a small number of times. V usage is TRBV6-6 and J usage is TRBJ2-7; the D is unclear. CDR1 is MNHNY and CDR2 is SVGAGI in the germline V gene (reference sequence). There are 14 residues in the CDR3. The V end was cut by 5 bases, the J end by 2 bases, with 13 bases between. DNA of the CDR3: TGTGCCAGCAGTAAGGATACTAAACCCTACGAGCAGTACTTC. Protein: CASSKDTKPYEQYF.